A selection of T cell receptor beta chains follows, all from one sample in a study of blood T cell repertoires in COVID-19. The data were produced by immunoSEQ multiplex PCR, yet TCRdb's version contains in-frame clones alone and is incomplete. The sample holds 200,000 to 250,000 clones, roughly 82% seen once. Material for sequencing was peripheral blood. These receptors all stem from a woman between 35 and 50 years old with acute or convalescent COVID-19. The CDR3 runs from the conserved cysteine through the conserved F or W.

cdr3_length v_call cdr3_aa
14 TRBV18 CASSPPSGSTEAFF
16 TRBV6-9 CASSYYQGGSYGEQFF
14 TRBV6-1 CASSPGGKGPEAFF
16 TRBV2 CASSEAAGLTTDTQYF
15 TRBV14 CASSQDTPGDTEAFF
16 TRBV7-6 CASSFGLGGGFYEQYF
16 TRBV10-3 CAISTRPGQGGYEQYF
14 TRBV3-1/TRBV3-2 CASSQRRTAGEAFF
19 TRBV14 CASSQDTTGAADTDTEAFF
15 TRBV3-1/TRBV3-2 CASSRTEPANYGYTF
16 TRBV14 CASSQLQGVVGYGYTF
14 TRBV6-5 CASLGLALSYEQYF
16 TRBV10-2 CASSAATSGRAHEQFF
17 TRBV11-2 CASSDPIAGGLMETQYF
13 TRBV10-3 CATRRDGDYEQYF
15 TRBV5-5 CASSFPTGRTYGYTF
16 TRBV5-6 CASSPRPYTENTEAFF
18 TRBV19 CASTNTGTSGRSQDTQYF
13 TRBV14 CASSRRGTSPLHF
14 TRBV7-2 CASSLQAGVTEAFF
15 TRBV20-1 CSASKPGLAGGKQFF
15 TRBV2 CASSEVGTGVEKLFF
14 TRBV6-5 CASQAGGGNQPQHF
13 TRBV5-1 CASSAGQSGEQYF
15 TRBV6-1 CASSELTSSYNEQFF
17 TRBV7-9 CASSPTGGVSGANVLTF
11 TRBV29-1 CSVRETYEQYF
15 TRBV6-5 CASSYSIGRADTQYF
15 TRBV30 CAWSVRVTTSYEQYF
16 TRBV9 CASSPLAGGLNTEAFF
16 TRBV9 CASSFRTGMNTGELFF
18 TRBV30 CAWSVIGSSGSKRYEQYF